The rows below give T cell receptor beta chains drawn from one sample of a study of T cell responses to AZD1222 COVID-19 vaccine. Measured with immunoSEQ multiplex PCR; TCRdb has only the in-frame clones, and not every one. Of some 120,000 clones listed, roughly nine tenths were seen once; the top ten hold roughly a quarter. Sequencing was performed on peripheral blood, taken on day 0 of AZD1222 vaccination. Every receptor here comes from an adult in good health. CDR3s leave out the opening cysteine and the closing phenylalanine or tryptophan. Clone size, where shown, is once, few, many, or a class for clones that have expanded.

clone_size j_call v_call cdr3_aa
once TRBJ2-7 TRBV11-1 ASSLAGKRVYEQY
once TRBJ2-1 TRBV5-1 ASSLTSGSYNEQF
- TRBJ2-5 TRBV7-9 ASSAPLAQGGFETQY
- TRBJ2-2 TRBV9 ASSVRDRVAGELF
- TRBJ2-2 TRBV7-2 ASSPWGNTGELF
- TRBJ2-1 TRBV7-2 ASSSVAGLYNEQF
- TRBJ1-5 TRBV25-1 TSSGVEGNQPQH
- TRBJ1-2 TRBV25-1 ASSQKGQGRYGYT
- TRBJ1-6 TRBV7-2 ASRGVGGANSPNSPLH
- TRBJ1-5 TRBV30 AWSVAFQQPQH
- TRBJ1-1 TRBV7-8 ASSAHRQGSDAF
few TRBJ2-1 TRBV11-3 ASSRPTSGENEQF
- TRBJ2-7 TRBV10-3 AISESRGGYEQY
- TRBJ1-6 TRBV7-2 ASSLDSPSSYNSPLH
- TRBJ2-7 TRBV6-6 ASSSRVGGVYEQY
- TRBJ2-1 TRBV7-2 ASSLGDRVLEQF
- TRBJ1-1 TRBV30 AWTGPTEAF
- TRBJ1-2 TRBV4-2 ASSQDQMIQAWGDGYT
- TRBJ2-7 TRBV19 ATSSVLYEQY
- TRBJ1-5 TRBV6-5 ASTTTISNQPQH
few TRBJ1-2 TRBV9 ASRGQVPYGYT
- TRBJ1-4 TRBV5-5 ASSLEQSNEKLF
few TRBJ1-6 TRBV10-3 AISALQGNNSPLH
- TRBJ1-5 TRBV7-2 ASSQTRDNLQPQH
- TRBJ2-1 TRBV24-1 ATSDLSGGGRNEQF
- TRBJ2-3 TRBV29-1 SVVRDRSQY
many TRBJ2-1 TRBV2 ASSLQGTSYNEQF
once TRBJ1-3 TRBV6-1 ASSERGTPGNTIY
- TRBJ1-2 TRBV28 ASSLNMETNYGYT
- TRBJ2-3 TRBV27 ASSPDPGSTDTQY
- TRBJ1-6 TRBV5-1 ASSLVGTSYNSPLH
once TRBJ2-7 TRBV19 AIIPGTSGRREQY
once TRBJ1-2 TRBV28 ASSLYVSPGPSYGYT
- TRBJ2-4 TRBV7-8 ASSFVGGAKNIQY
- TRBJ1-1 TRBV18 ASSPPMGMNTEAF
- TRBJ2-7 TRBV3-1/TRBV3-2 ASSQELGVSPLLYEQY
- TRBJ2-1 TRBV24-1 ATSDSGTGDINEQF
once TRBJ2-2 TRBV18 ASSPRAPSGVDTGELF
- TRBJ2-2 TRBV7-2 ASSLAQGPGRSNTGELF
few TRBJ1-2 TRBV3-1/TRBV3-2 ASSLFQGYGYT
- TRBJ2-1 TRBV24-1 ATSDLLREGPHNEQF
- TRBJ1-4 TRBV6-5 ASGTDPNEKLF
- TRBJ2-1 TRBV5-1 ASSRPGQNEQF
once TRBJ2-3 TRBV5-6 ASSLDQGRTDTQY
- TRBJ2-7 TRBV6-1 ASSEIGSLTPYEQY
once TRBJ1-6 TRBV15 ATSRDRGLNSPLH
- TRBJ2-1 TRBV12-3/TRBV12-4 ASSYRNEQF
once TRBJ1-1 TRBV7-6 ASSPMRLNTEAF
- TRBJ1-3 TRBV9 ASSEGSGNTIY
- TRBJ2-3 TRBV15 ATSRAEGSTDTQY